This is a list of T cell receptor beta chains from one sample in a study of OX40 agonist ivuxolimab in advanced cancers. Libraries were prepared by immunoSEQ multiplex PCR; TCRdb keeps only in-frame clonotypes and omits some of them. This table holds around 58,000 clones, about four fifths found once. The sample consisted of CD4+ or CD8+ T cells sorted from blood, taken in a trial of the OX40 agonist ivuxolimab. These receptors all stem from an adult with an advanced solid tumor such as melanoma, head and neck, liver or kidney cancer. Both conserved end residues are part of each CDR3. The D gene is left open where the match is weak. Where a row states a size, it is once, few, many or the class of an expanded clone; other rows omit it.

V gene,J gene,clone size,CDR3 length,D gene,CDR3 DNA,CDR3 protein
TRBV10-3,TRBJ1-1,NA,13,TRBD1,TGTGCCATCCAACAGGGGTTGAACACTGAAGCTTTCTTT,CAIQQGLNTEAFF
TRBV6-5,TRBJ2-5,NA,13,NA,TGTGCCAGCAGTTATAACAGACAAGAGACCCAGTACTTC,CASSYNRQETQYF
TRBV6-1,TRBJ2-5,NA,11,NA,TGTGCCAGCAGTGACTTGGAGACCCAGTACTTC,CASSDLETQYF
TRBV2,TRBJ1-1,NA,16,NA,TGTGCCAGCAGTGTCCAACGAAGAGAAGGGAACACTGAAGCTTTCTTT,CASSVQRREGNTEAFF
TRBV19,TRBJ1-1,once,17,NA,TGTGCCAGTACCCTTCAAGCCTCGGGACATTGGAACACTGAAGCTTTCTTT,CASTLQASGHWNTEAFF
TRBV4-1,TRBJ1-6,once,15,NA,TGCGCCAGCAGCCTCGGTCCATTAAGGAATTCACCCCTCCACTTT,CASSLGPLRNSPLHF
TRBV9,TRBJ1-1,NA,14,NA,TGTGCCAGCAGCGTAAACCCCTGGGACACTGAAGCTTTCTTT,CASSVNPWDTEAFF
TRBV14,TRBJ1-1,NA,16,TRBD1,TGTGCCAGCAGCCACCCGGGACAGGGGTTGAACACTGAAGCTTTCTTT,CASSHPGQGLNTEAFF
TRBV20-1,TRBJ1-3,NA,11,NA,TGCAGTGCTAGTCTTAGAAACACCATATATTTT,CSASLRNTIYF
TRBV4-1,TRBJ2-7,NA,13,NA,TGCGCCAGCAGCCCCCGGGTGCTCTACGAGCAGTACTTC,CASSPRVLYEQYF
TRBV7-9,TRBJ1-5,once,15,TRBD1,TGTGCCAGCAGCCTGACAGACAGGGGGAATCAGCCCCAGCATTTT,CASSLTDRGNQPQHF
TRBV4-1,TRBJ1-2,once,12,NA,TGTGCCAGCAGCCCGGGCCACTATGGCTACACCTTC,CASSPGHYGYTF
TRBV5-4,TRBJ2-3,NA,15,NA,TGTGCCAGCAGCTTGGATGTAGGGACCCAAGATACGCAGTATTTT,CASSLDVGTQDTQYF
TRBV5-1,TRBJ1-1,NA,15,TRBD1,TGCGCCAGCAGCTTATTAGGACAGGGTTACTCTGAAGCTTTCTTT,CASSLLGQGYSEAFF
TRBV5-8,TRBJ2-5,NA,19,TRBD2,TGTGCCAGCAGCTTGGGCGTTTCTCCGGCTAGCGGTGGAGAAGAGACCCAGTACTTC,CASSLGVSPASGGEETQYF
TRBV7-8,TRBJ2-1,NA,15,TRBD2,TGTGCCAGCAGCCGGGAGGGGACTTCCTACAATGAGCAGTTCTTC,CASSREGTSYNEQFF
TRBV4-1,TRBJ2-1,NA,14,TRBD2,TGCGCCAGTGCGACTAGCGGTGACCGTAGTGAGCAGTTCTTC,CASATSGDRSEQFF
TRBV9,TRBJ1-3,NA,13,NA,TGTGCCAGCAGCCCCGATACTGGAAGCACCATATATTTT,CASSPDTGSTIYF
TRBV7-2,TRBJ1-4,NA,16,NA,TGTGCCAGCAGCTTAGGATCGGGCAGGGCCAATGAAAAACTGTTTTTT,CASSLGSGRANEKLFF
TRBV29-1,TRBJ2-5,NA,14,NA,TGCAGCGTTTACGGACAGACGAGCGGGGAGACCCAGTACTTC,CSVYGQTSGETQYF
TRBV5-1,TRBJ1-2,NA,13,NA,TGCGCCAGCAGCCCGGGTGTCAACTATGGCTACACCTTC,CASSPGVNYGYTF
TRBV6-5,TRBJ1-3,NA,14,NA,TGTGCCAGCAGGGAACAGGGCTCTGGAAACACCATATATTTT,CASREQGSGNTIYF
TRBV9,TRBJ1-1,NA,16,NA,TGTGCCAGCAGCGTAGATCCTTGGGATGGAGACACTGAAGCTTTCTTT,CASSVDPWDGDTEAFF
TRBV18,TRBJ2-7,NA,16,NA,TGTGCCAGCTCAGCAGGGACGTGGCGGGACGTCGACGAGCAGTACTTC,CASSAGTWRDVDEQYF
TRBV18,TRBJ2-7,NA,15,TRBD1,TGTGCCAGCTCACCAACGGAGACAGGGGTTTACGAGCAGTACTTC,CASSPTETGVYEQYF
TRBV5-4,TRBJ2-3,NA,15,TRBD1,TGTGCCAGCAGCTCGGACAGGGGCTACACAGATACGCAGTATTTT,CASSSDRGYTDTQYF
TRBV7-2,TRBJ1-5,few,15,NA,TGTGCCAGCAGCCTGGACAACCGGAGCAATCAGCCCCAGCATTTT,CASSLDNRSNQPQHF
TRBV30,TRBJ1-1,NA,12,NA,TGTGCCTGGAGCCCCATGAGCACTGAAGCTTTCTTT,CAWSPMSTEAFF
TRBV21-1,TRBJ2-1,NA,16,NA,TGTGCCAGCAGCTCGGCTAGCGGGAGCCCCTACAATGAGCAGTTCTTC,CASSSASGSPYNEQFF
TRBV7-9,TRBJ2-3,once,17,TRBD2,TGTGCCAGCAGCCCGAAGACCGGGACTACCCTCACAGATACGCAGTATTTT,CASSPKTGTTLTDTQYF
TRBV13,TRBJ1-1,NA,13,NA,TGTGCCAGCAGCCAAAAGACAGGAGTTGAAGCTTTCTTT,CASSQKTGVEAFF
TRBV25-1,TRBJ1-3,once,14,NA,TGTGCCAGCAGTGACCCAGCCGGTGGAAACACCATATATTTT,CASSDPAGGNTIYF
TRBV30,TRBJ2-5,NA,13,NA,TGTGCCTGGGGGTACCGGGCCGAGGAGACCCAGTACTTC,CAWGYRAEETQYF
TRBV27,TRBJ2-5,NA,12,NA,TGTGCCAGCAGTTTATTGGGGGAGACCCAGTACTTC,CASSLLGETQYF
TRBV6-5,TRBJ2-1,once,15,NA,TGTGCCAGCAGACTAACCACGAGCTCCTACAATGAGCAGTTCTTC,CASRLTTSSYNEQFF
TRBV5-1,TRBJ2-5,NA,14,NA,TGCGCCAGCAGCTCTGACAGGAAAGAAGAGACCCAGTACTTC,CASSSDRKEETQYF
TRBV5-1,TRBJ2-7,NA,15,TRBD1,TGCGCCAGCAGCTTACGACAGGGGGCGAACTACGAGCAGTACTTC,CASSLRQGANYEQYF
TRBV7-9,TRBJ2-1,NA,13,NA,TGTGCCAGCAGCGAGAACAGCTACAATGAGCAGTTCTTC,CASSENSYNEQFF
TRBV5-6,TRBJ2-7,NA,16,TRBD1,TGTGCCAGCAGCCTTGAAGGAACAGGGGTATACGACGAGCAGTACTTC,CASSLEGTGVYDEQYF
TRBV28,TRBJ1-2,NA,13,NA,TGTGCCAGCCTTGAGGGACATAACTATGGCTACACCTTC,CASLEGHNYGYTF
TRBV28,TRBJ2-6,NA,15,NA,TGTGCCAGCAACCCACCTAACTCTGGGGCCAACGTCCTGACTTTC,CASNPPNSGANVLTF
TRBV9,TRBJ2-1,NA,16,TRBD2,TGTGCCAGCAGCGCCGCCGGGACTAGGGGCTACAATGAGCAGTTCTTC,CASSAAGTRGYNEQFF
TRBV7-9,TRBJ1-2,NA,15,TRBD1,TGTGCCAGCAGTATTCCGGGACAGGGGGTCTTTGGCTACACCTTC,CASSIPGQGVFGYTF
TRBV18,TRBJ2-3,NA,14,NA,TGTGCCAGCTCACCACCTCACAGGTCAGATACGCAGTATTTT,CASSPPHRSDTQYF